This T cell receptor beta chain was sequenced in a study of response to subunit inactivated influenza vaccine. MiXCR, applied by TCRdb to the RT-PCR reads, yields one record per CDR3 protein. The sample consists of a few hundred thousand distinct CDR3 sequences, more than 7% of them appearing once. V lost 6 bases and J 10 bases, leaving 16 bases between the germline ends. The CDR3 consists of 13 residues. Per the germline V gene, CDR1 is ENHRY and CDR2 is SYGVKD. This clonotype was seen a few times. Specimen: PBMCs from blood, collected 23 months after vaccination. V and J are TRBV10-3 and TRBJ2-1; D might be TRBD1 (6 bases). The TCR was taken from a man between 50 and 69 years old who received an inactivated influenza vaccine. The CDR3 nucleotides read TGTGCCATCAGCTTGGGGGCGCGAGAGGAGCAGTTCTTC. Its translation: CAISLGAREEQFF.